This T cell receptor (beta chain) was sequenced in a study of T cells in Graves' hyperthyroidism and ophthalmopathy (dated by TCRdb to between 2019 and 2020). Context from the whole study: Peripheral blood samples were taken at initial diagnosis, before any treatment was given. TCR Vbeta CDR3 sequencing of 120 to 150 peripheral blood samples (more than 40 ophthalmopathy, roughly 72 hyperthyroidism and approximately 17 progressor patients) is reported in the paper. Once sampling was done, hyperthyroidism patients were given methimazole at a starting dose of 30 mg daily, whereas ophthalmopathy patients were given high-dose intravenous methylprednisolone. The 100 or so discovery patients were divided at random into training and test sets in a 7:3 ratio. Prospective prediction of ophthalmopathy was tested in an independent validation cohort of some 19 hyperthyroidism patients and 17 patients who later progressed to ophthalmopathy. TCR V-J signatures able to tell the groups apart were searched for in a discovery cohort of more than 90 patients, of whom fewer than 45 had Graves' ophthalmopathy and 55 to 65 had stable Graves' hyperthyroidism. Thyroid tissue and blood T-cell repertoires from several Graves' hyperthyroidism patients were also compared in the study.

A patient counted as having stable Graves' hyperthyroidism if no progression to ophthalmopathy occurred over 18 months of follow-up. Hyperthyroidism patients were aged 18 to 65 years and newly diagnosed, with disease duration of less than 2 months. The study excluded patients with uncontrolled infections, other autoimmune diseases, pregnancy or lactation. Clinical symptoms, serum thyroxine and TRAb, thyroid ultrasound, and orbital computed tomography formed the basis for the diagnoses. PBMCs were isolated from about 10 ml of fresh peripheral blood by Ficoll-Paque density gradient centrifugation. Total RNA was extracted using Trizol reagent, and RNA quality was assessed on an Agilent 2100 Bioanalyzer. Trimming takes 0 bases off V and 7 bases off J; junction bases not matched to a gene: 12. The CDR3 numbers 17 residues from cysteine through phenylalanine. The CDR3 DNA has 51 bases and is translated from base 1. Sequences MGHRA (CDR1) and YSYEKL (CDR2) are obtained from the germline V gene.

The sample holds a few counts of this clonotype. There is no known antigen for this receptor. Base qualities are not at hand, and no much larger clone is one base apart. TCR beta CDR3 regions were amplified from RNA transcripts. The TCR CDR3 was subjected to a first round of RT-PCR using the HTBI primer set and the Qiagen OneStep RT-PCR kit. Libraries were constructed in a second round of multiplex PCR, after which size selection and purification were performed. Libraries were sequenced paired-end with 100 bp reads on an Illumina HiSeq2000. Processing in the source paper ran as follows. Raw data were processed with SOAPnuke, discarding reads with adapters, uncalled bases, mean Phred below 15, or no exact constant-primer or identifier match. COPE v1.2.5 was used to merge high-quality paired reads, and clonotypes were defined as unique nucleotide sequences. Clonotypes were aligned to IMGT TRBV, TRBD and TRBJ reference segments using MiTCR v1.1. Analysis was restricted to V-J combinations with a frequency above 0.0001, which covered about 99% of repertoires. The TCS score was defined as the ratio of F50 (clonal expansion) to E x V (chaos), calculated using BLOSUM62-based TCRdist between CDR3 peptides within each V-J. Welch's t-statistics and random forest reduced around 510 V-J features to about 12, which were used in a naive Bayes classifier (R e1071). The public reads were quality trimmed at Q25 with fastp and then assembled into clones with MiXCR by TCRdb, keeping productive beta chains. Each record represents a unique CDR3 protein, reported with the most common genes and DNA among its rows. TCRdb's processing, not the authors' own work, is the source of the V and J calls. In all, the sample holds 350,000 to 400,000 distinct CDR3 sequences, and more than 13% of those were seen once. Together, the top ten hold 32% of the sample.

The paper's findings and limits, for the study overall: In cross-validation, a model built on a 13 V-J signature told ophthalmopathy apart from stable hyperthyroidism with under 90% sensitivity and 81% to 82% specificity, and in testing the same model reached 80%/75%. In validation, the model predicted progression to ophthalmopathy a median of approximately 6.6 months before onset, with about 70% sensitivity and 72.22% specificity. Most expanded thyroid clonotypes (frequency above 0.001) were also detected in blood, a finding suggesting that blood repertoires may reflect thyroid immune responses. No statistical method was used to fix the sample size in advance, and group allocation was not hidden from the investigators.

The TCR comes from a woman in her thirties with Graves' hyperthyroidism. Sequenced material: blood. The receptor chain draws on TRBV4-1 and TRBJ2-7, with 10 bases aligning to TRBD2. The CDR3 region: CASSQDAPSGSMREQYF. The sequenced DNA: TGCGCCAGCAGCCAAGACGCCCCTAGCGGGAGTATGAGGGAGCAGTACTTC.